What follows describes a single TCR beta chain. This entry belongs to a study of T cell repertoires in cytomegalovirus infection. Study overall: Evidence of both CMV infection and a matching HLA type came from public TCR beta signatures.

V was shortened by 6 bases and J by 5 bases, with 13 bases between the two germline ends. The CDR3 has 14 residues. Via MiXCR, TCRdb re-called the reads, giving one row per CDR3 protein. Of 230,000 or so distinct CDR3 sequences in the sample, approximately 15% were seen once. Source material: CD8+ T cells from PBMCs. The chain combines TRBV12-3 or TRBV12-4 with TRBJ2-2, with D hard to call. The TCR sequence derives from a human donor in good health (CMV status not recorded). Some clones in this sample may be carry-over from other donors' samples. The CDR3 DNA follows: TGTGCCAGCAGCTCTACCGGGCCGACCGGGGAGCTGTTTTTT. It is translated as CASSSTGPTGELFF.